The next 17 T cell receptor beta chains were all read from a single sample in a study of cytomegalovirus exposure and HLA in healthy donors. PCR employed 60 Vbeta and 13 Jbeta primers. Profiling relied on immunoSEQ multiplex PCR, and the TCRdb table lists in-frame clones only, not all of them. The sample has around 80,000 clones; over 9.5% are singletons. The sample was PBMCs. All receptors come from a man aged 55 to 70 in good health and CMV-seropositive.

This clone has only a few counts. This chain joins TRBV11-1 and TRBJ2-1; D not certain. From germline, CDR1 is SGHAT and CDR2 FQDESV (reference sequence). This CDR3 contains 10 residues. The V gene lost 6 bases and the J gene lost 10 bases, with 7 bases spanning the gap. In nucleotides, the CDR3 is TGTGCCAGCAGTAATTTCGAGCAGTTCTTC. Amino acid sequence: CASSNFEQFF.

The chain links TRBV5-4 to TRBJ2-2; TRBD1 matches 9 bases. Germline loops: CDR1 SGHNT, CDR2 YYREEE (reference sequence). V trimming: 4 bases; J trimming: 4 bases; junction bases outside the gene matches: 8. This CDR3 comprises 16 residues. The CDR3 spells CASSLGTGWGTGELFF. The CDR3 nucleotides read TGTGCCAGCAGCCTGGGGACAGGGTGGGGCACCGGGGAGCTGTTTTTT. Full variable domain (rest looked up from reference TRBV5-4 and TRBJ2-2): ETGVTQSPTHLIKTRGQQVTLRCSSQSGHNTVSWYQQALGQGPQFIFQYYREEENGRGNFPPRFSGLQFPNYSSELNVNALELDDSALYLCASSLGTGWGTGELFFGEGSRLTVL.

CDR3 bases: TGTGCCAGCAGCCAAGATGGCGGGAGGGCCCACAATGAGCAGTTCTTC. Translation: CASSQDGGRAHNEQFF. The V gene is TRBV14, the J gene TRBJ2-1, with 9 bases identical to TRBD2. The V gene end was trimmed by 0 bases and the J gene end by 5 bases; junction bases not matched to a gene: 5. The CDR3 covers 16 residues. The germline CDR1 and CDR2 sequences are SGHDN and FVKESK.

This clone was observed a few times. The chain carries TRBV6-5 and TRBJ2-1, with TRBD2 as a possible D gene (6 bases). The germline gives CDR1 MNHEY, CDR2 SVGAGI. The CDR3 spans 16 residues. The ends were cut back, 4 bases at V and 1 base at J, with 14 bases in the middle. The CDR3 coding sequence is TGTGCCAGCAGTTGGGTCAGGGACTTTTCCTACAATGAGCAGTTCTTC. Its translation is CASSWVRDFSYNEQFF.

The genes are TRBV28 and TRBJ1-2; weak D call: TRBD1 (6 bases). The germline gives CDR1 MDHEN, CDR2 SYDVKM. This CDR3 spans 14 amino acids. Between the trimmed V and J ends, which lost 8 bases and 8 bases, there was a span of 21 bases. The CDR3 bases are TGTGCCAGCGGAAAAACAGGGCACCTCTACGGCTACACCTTC. It is translated as CASGKTGHLYGYTF.

This clone occurred a few times. The CDR3 sequence is CASSLDRGLDTQYF. DNA for the CDR3: TGCGCCAGCAGCCTAGACAGGGGTTTAGATACGCAGTATTTT. The rearrangement uses TRBV5-1 and TRBJ2-3, with 8 bases that match TRBD1. CDR3 length: 14 amino acids. The V gene end was trimmed by 4 bases and the J gene end by 5 bases; junction bases not matched to a gene: 6. Germline CDR1 reads SGHRS; CDR2 reads YFSETQ.

This sequence joins TRBV4-1 and TRBJ2-2; a weak D match, TRBD1 (6 bases). Germline V gene data show CDR1 as MGHRA and CDR2 as YSYEKL. CDR3 size: 14 residues. The V end lost 11 bases, the J end lost 2 bases, and 15 bases lay between the germline ends. In nucleotides, the CDR3 is TGCGCCGGGGGACCAGGGGCAAACACCGGGGAGCTGTTTTTT. It specifies CAGGPGANTGELFF.

This chain links TRBV30 with TRBJ2-4; 9 bases agree with TRBD1. In germline, CDR1 is GTSNPN, CDR2 SVGIG (reference sequence). The trim removed 2 bases at V and 3 bases at J, leaving 2 bases unmatched. The CDR3 extends over 14 amino acids. The CDR3 coding sequence is TGTGCCTGGAGTCCGGGACAGGGCAAAAACATTCAGTACTTC. Protein: CAWSPGQGKNIQYF. Looking up the rest from reference TRBV30 and TRBJ2-4 gives the full variable domain: SQTIHQWPATLVQPVGSPLSLECTVEGTSNPNLYWYRQAAGRGLQLLFYSVGIGQISSEVPQNLSASRPQDRQFILSSKKLLLSDSGFYLCAWSPGQGKNIQYFGAGTRLSVL.

V is TRBV18 and J is TRBJ1-3, with D possibly matching TRBD1 (6 bases). Germline lookup yields CDR1 KGHSH and CDR2 LQKENI. CDR3 length: 15 residues. V was trimmed by 5 bases and J by 0 bases, leaving 11 bases between them. CDR3 in DNA: TGTGCCAGCTCAAGACAGGAAAGCTCTGGAAACACCATATATTTT. It translates to CASSRQESSGNTIYF.

This clone came up a few times. Distinct nucleotide sequences in the sample also encode this CDR3. The chain is built from TRBV5-1 and TRBJ2-2; tentative D call: TRBD1 (5 bases). Germline-derived CDR1 and CDR2 are SGHRS and YFSETQ. The CDR3 spans 15 residues. V lost 0 bases and J 2 bases, leaving 8 bases between the germline ends. Written as DNA, the CDR3 is TGCGCCAGCAGCTTGGGCCAGGGTAACACCGGGGAGCTGTTTTTT. Residues: CASSLGQGNTGELFF. The variable domain in full, completed from reference TRBV5-1 and TRBJ2-2, reads KAGVTQTPRYLIKTRGQQVTLSCSPISGHRSVSWYQQTPGQGLQFLFEYFSETQRNKGNFPGRFSGRQFSNSRSEMNVSTLELGDSALYLCASSLGQGNTGELFFGEGSRLTVL.

This clone was seen a few times. The chain has TRBV6-1 and TRBJ1-5; D gene uncertain. Germline CDR1 MNHNS, CDR2 SASEGT. V lost 3 bases and J lost 0, with 3 bases in between. The CDR3 runs to 13 residues. CDR3 residues: CASSDYSNQPQHF. CDR3 bases: TGTGCCAGCAGTGACTATAGCAATCAGCCCCAGCATTTT.

The CDR3 nucleotides read TGTGCCTCCGGAATCAGGGCGGAGCAGTACTTC. This sequence encodes CASGIRAEQYF. The rearrangement links TRBV27 to TRBJ2-7, with D perhaps TRBD1 (5 bases). This CDR3 is 11 amino acids long. In germline, CDR1 is MNHEY, CDR2 SMNVEV (reference sequence). V lost 11 bases to trimming and J lost 7 bases, with 15 bases between them.

This clone came up a few times. The gene calls are TRBV7-9 and TRBJ1-2; no clear D. Germline assignment: CDR1 SEHNR and CDR2 FQNEAQ (reference sequence). This CDR3 region has 13 residues. CDR3 sequence reads: CATAEGLRDGYTF. DNA for the CDR3: TGTGCTACCGCTGAGGGCCTAAGAGATGGCTACACCTTC.

The chain combines TRBV29-1 with TRBJ1-1, with 7 nucleotides matching TRBD1. Germline CDR1 reads SQVTM; CDR2 reads ANQGSEA. The CDR3 has 15 residues. J was trimmed by 2 bases and V by 4 bases; bases with no gene match: 10. CDR3 nucleotides: TGCAGCGTTGGGGTTGGGGACAGAGGAAACACTGAAGCTTTCTTT. Its protein product is CSVGVGDRGNTEAFF.

This clone was seen a few times. The V gene is TRBV19, the J gene TRBJ2-5; a possible D gene is TRBD2 (6 bases). Per germline, CDR1 LNHDA and CDR2 SQIVND (reference sequence). The V end lost 6 bases, the J end lost 5 bases, and 19 bases lay between the germline ends. This CDR3 is built from 15 residues. CDR3 in amino acids: CASSSAGGDQETQYF. For the CDR3, the DNA is TGTGCCAGTAGCTCAGCCGGAGGGGATCAGGAGACCCAGTACTTC.

The V gene is TRBV18, the J gene TRBJ2-7; 9 bases match TRBD1. This CDR3 is built from 16 residues. J lost 7 bases, V lost 3 bases, and 13 bases had no gene match. Per the germline V gene, CDR1 is KGHSH and CDR2 is LQKENI. CDR3 sequence reads: CASSPSGQGLTLEQYV. DNA of the CDR3: TGTGCCAGCTCACCTTCGGGACAGGGCTTAACTTTGGAGCAGTACGTC.

Only a few counts were recorded for this clone. The V gene is TRBV30, the J gene TRBJ2-7; 10 positions agree with TRBD2. V shed 4 bases and J 1 base; nucleotides not matched to a gene: 7. The CDR3 is made up of 15 amino acids. Germline CDR1 is GTSNPN and CDR2 is SVGIG (reference sequence). CDR3 loop: CAWTASGSASYEQYF. The CDR3, as DNA: TGTGCCTGGACTGCTAGCGGGAGTGCGTCCTACGAGCAGTACTTC.